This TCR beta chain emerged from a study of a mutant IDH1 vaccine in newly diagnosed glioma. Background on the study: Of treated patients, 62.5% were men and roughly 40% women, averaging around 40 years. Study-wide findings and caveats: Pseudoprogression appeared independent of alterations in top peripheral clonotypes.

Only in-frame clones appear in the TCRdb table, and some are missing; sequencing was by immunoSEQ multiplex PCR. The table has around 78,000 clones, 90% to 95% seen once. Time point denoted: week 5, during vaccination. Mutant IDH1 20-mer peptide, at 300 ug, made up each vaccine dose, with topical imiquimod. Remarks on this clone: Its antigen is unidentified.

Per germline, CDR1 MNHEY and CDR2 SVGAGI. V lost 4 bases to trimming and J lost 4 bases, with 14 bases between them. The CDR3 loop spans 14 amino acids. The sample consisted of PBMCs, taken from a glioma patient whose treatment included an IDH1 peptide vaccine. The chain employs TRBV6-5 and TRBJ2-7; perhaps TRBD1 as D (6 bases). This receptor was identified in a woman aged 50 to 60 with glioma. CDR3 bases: TGTGCCAGCAGTTGGGGCAGGGGTTCGTACGAGCAGTACTTC. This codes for CASSWGRGSYEQYF.